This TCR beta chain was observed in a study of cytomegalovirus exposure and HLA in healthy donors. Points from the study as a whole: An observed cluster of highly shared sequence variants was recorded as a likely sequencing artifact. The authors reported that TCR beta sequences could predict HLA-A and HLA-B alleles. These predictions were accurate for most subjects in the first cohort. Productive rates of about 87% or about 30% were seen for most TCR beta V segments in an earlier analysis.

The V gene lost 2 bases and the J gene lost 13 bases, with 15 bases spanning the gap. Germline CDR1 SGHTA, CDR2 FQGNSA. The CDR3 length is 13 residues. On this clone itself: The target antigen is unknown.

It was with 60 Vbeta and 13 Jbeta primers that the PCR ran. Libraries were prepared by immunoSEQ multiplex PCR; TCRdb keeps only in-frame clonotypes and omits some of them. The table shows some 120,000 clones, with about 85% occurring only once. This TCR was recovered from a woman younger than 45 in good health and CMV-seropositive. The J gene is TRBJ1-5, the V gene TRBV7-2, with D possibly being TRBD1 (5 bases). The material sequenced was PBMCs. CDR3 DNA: TGTGCCAGCAGCTTATTCCCACAGGCCGAACAGCATTTT. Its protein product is CASSLFPQAEQHF. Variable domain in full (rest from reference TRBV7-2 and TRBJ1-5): GAGVSQSPSNKVTEKGKDVELRCDPISGHTALYWYRQSLGQGLEFLIYFQGNSAPDKSGLPSDRFSAERTGGSVSTLTIQRTQQEDSAVYLCASSLFPQAEQHFGDGTRLSIL.